The 27 T cell receptor beta chains reported below all come from one sample, sequenced in a study of blood T cell repertoires in COVID-19. Sequencing used immunoSEQ multiplex PCR; TCRdb keeps in-frame clones, though not all of them. Found here are a few hundred thousand clones, about nine tenths of them singletons; the top ten hold about 0.57%. The specimen sequenced was PBMCs or T cells enriched from blood (not recorded which). Receptor source: a man aged 18 to 29 who had recovered from COVID-19.

This clone has just one count. The J gene is TRBJ1-3, the V gene TRBV29-1, with 10 bases aligning to TRBD1. CDR1 SQVTM and CDR2 ANQGSEA come from the germline V gene. Unmatched junction bases numbered 2, after V lost 6 bases and J lost 0 bases. The CDR3 sequence is 14 residues long. CDR3 sequence reads: CSVGTGDSGNTIYF. The CDR3 coding sequence is TGCAGCGTGGGGACAGGGGACTCTGGAAACACCATATATTTT. Drawing the rest from reference TRBV29-1 and TRBJ1-3, the complete variable domain is SAVISQKPSRDICQRGTSLTIQCQVDSQVTMMFWYRQQPGQSLTLIATANQGSEATYESGFVIDKFPISRPNLTFSTLTVSNMSPEDSSIYLCSVGTGDSGNTIYFGEGSWLTVV.

The genes are TRBV28 and TRBJ1-4, with 9 positions matching TRBD1. This CDR3 is built from 16 residues. CDR1 and CDR2 from the germline V gene are MDHEN and SYDVKM. After removal of 6 bases from V and 11 bases from J, the junction contained 16 bases not matched to a gene. Written as DNA, the CDR3 is TGTGCCAGCAGCCCTCAAACCGGGACAGGGACCCCGAAACTGTTTTTT. This sequence encodes CASSPQTGTGTPKLFF. Full variable domain (outside the CDR3, taken from reference TRBV28 and TRBJ1-4): DVKVTQSSRYLVKRTGEKVFLECVQDMDHENMFWYRQDPGLGLRLIYFSYDVKMKEKGDIPEGYSVSREKKERFSLILESASTNQTSMYLCASSPQTGTGTPKLFFGSGTQLSVL.

The rearrangement links TRBV9 to TRBJ1-5; 8 bases are shared with TRBD1. The germline gives CDR1 SGDLS, CDR2 YYNGEE. The CDR3 is made up of 15 amino acids. Germline trimming cut 3 bases from V and 5 bases from J; bases unmatched to any gene: 7. CDR3 protein: CASSAQGGRDQPQHF. In nucleotides, the CDR3 is TGTGCCAGCAGCGCACAGGGGGGAAGGGATCAGCCCCAGCATTTT.

V is TRBV7-9 and J is TRBJ1-1, with 7 bases lining up with TRBD1. Per germline, CDR1 SEHNR and CDR2 FQNEAQ (reference sequence). This CDR3 spans 15 amino acids. Germline trimming cut 4 bases from V and 1 base from J; bases unmatched to any gene: 6. The CDR3 DNA follows: TGTGCCAGCAGCTCCCGACAGGGCGGGAACACTGAAGCTTTCTTT. Its protein product is CASSSRQGGNTEAFF.

The rearrangement joins TRBV27 to TRBJ2-7; weak D call: TRBD2 (5 bases). Looked up from germline, CDR1 is MNHEY and CDR2 is SMNVEV (reference sequence). V lost 2 bases to trimming and J lost 3 bases, with 20 bases between them. The CDR3 runs 17 residues. Written as DNA, the CDR3 is TGTGCCAGCAGTTTAATTTACTCGGGAAACCGCTACTACGAGCAGTACTTC. Translation: CASSLIYSGNRYYEQYF.

The J gene is TRBJ1-3, the V gene TRBV15, with 7 bases that match TRBD1. There are 16 residues in the CDR3. Germline V gives CDR1 LNHNV, CDR2 YYDKDF (reference sequence). V was clipped by 1 base and J by 4 bases; unmatched bases: 7. CDR3 amino acids: CATSRGGWTGGNTIYF. CDR3 nucleotide sequence: TGTGCCACCAGCAGAGGGGGTTGGACAGGCGGAAACACCATATATTTT.

The V and J genes are TRBV9 and TRBJ1-4, with 8 bases fitting TRBD1. The CDR3 is made up of 15 amino acids. Germline-derived CDR1 and CDR2 are SGDLS and YYNGEE. With V trimmed by 0 bases and J by 6 bases, 4 bases remained unmatched. CDR3 loop: CASSVGTGPDEKLFF. The DNA for the CDR3 is TGTGCCAGCAGCGTAGGGACAGGGCCGGATGAAAAACTGTTTTTT.

This chain joins TRBV30 and TRBJ2-7; tentative D call: TRBD2 (6 bases). The germline CDR1 and CDR2 sequences are GTSNPN and SVGIG (reference sequence). Deletions cut 4 bases from V and 6 bases from J, with 10 bases between. The CDR3 extends over 11 amino acids. CDR3: CAWMGGIEQYF. CDR3 sequence (DNA): TGTGCCTGGATGGGGGGAATCGAGCAGTACTTC.

The gene calls are TRBV9 and TRBJ1-1; D uncertain. V was trimmed by 3 bases and J by 0 bases, leaving 12 bases between them. The germline CDR1 and CDR2 sequences are SGDLS and YYNGEE. The CDR3 totals 15 residues. The CDR3 DNA is TGTGCCAGCAGCGGAGTACAGTCCCTGAACACTGAAGCTTTCTTT. Translated, it gives CASSGVQSLNTEAFF.

V gene TRBV13 combines with J gene TRBJ1-6, with 8 bases lining up with TRBD1. The CDR3 is made up of 15 amino acids. The V gene end was trimmed by 5 bases and the J gene end by 6 bases; junction bases not matched to a gene: 6. In germline, CDR1 is PRHDT, CDR2 FYEKMQ (reference sequence). CDR3 region: CASSNPGTGNSPLHF. For the CDR3, the DNA is TGTGCCAGCAGCAATCCCGGGACAGGTAATTCACCCCTCCACTTT.

This chain links TRBV5-6 with TRBJ1-4, with D perhaps TRBD1 (5 bases). CDR3 length: 14 amino acids. Trimming left V 0 bases short and J 6 bases short, with 9 bases between. Germline CDR1 and CDR2: SGHDT and YYEEEE. The CDR3 is CASSLGWGDEKLFF. The DNA of the CDR3 is TGTGCCAGCAGCTTGGGATGGGGGGATGAAAAACTGTTTTTT.

This chain connects TRBV13 to TRBJ2-1, with TRBD1 as a possible D gene (5 bases). V lost 6 bases and J lost 0, with 12 bases in between. Germline CDR1 PRHDT, CDR2 FYEKMQ (reference sequence). CDR3 length: 15 residues. CDR3 in DNA: TGTGCCAGCAGTACAGGAAGGGGCTCCTACAATGAGCAGTTCTTC. It is translated as CASSTGRGSYNEQFF.

The CDR3 sequence is CASSQTGLAVYNEQFF. The CDR3 DNA reads as TGTGCCAGCAGCCAGACCGGACTAGCGGTATACAATGAGCAGTTCTTC. V gene TRBV14 combines with J gene TRBJ2-1; 10 nucleotides match TRBD2. The V segment lost 3 bases and the J segment 4 bases; nucleotides outside the gene matches: 6. This CDR3 is 16 amino acids long. CDR1 is SGHDN, CDR2 FVKESK, per germline.

The V call is TRBV7-9, the J call TRBJ2-7, with 7 bases aligning to TRBD1. Germline lookup yields CDR1 SEHNR and CDR2 FQNEAQ (reference sequence). Trimming at V came to 5 bases and at J to 3 bases, leaving 4 bases not matched to a gene. The CDR3 has 13 residues. CDR3 coding DNA: TGTGCCAGCAGCGGGTACAGGGGCTACGAGCAGTACTTC. Translating it yields CASSGYRGYEQYF. Variable domain in full (rest from reference TRBV7-9 and TRBJ2-7): DTGVSQNPRHKITKRGQNVTFRCDPISEHNRLYWYRQTLGQGPEFLTYFQNEAQLEKSRLLSDRFSAERPKGSFSTLEIQRTEQGDSAMYLCASSGYRGYEQYFGPGTRLTVT.

V and J are TRBV7-9 and TRBJ2-3; 8 bases are a match to TRBD1. This CDR3 is built from 15 residues. CDR1 is SEHNR, CDR2 FQNEAQ, per germline (reference sequence). The trim removed 5 bases at V and 3 bases at J, leaving 7 bases unmatched. In DNA, the CDR3 is TGTGCCAGCAGCCCCGGACAGGGTATGACAGATACGCAGTATTTT. Amino acid sequence: CASSPGQGMTDTQYF.

The count of this clone is one. This chain connects TRBV9 to TRBJ2-3; tentative D call: TRBD2 (6 bases). Trimming shortened V by 3 bases and J by 6 bases, and 14 bases separated the two germline ends. The CDR3 is made up of 14 amino acids. From germline, CDR1 is SGDLS and CDR2 YYNGEE. The CDR3 DNA reads TGTGCCAGCAGCGCGCTAGCGCAACCCGATACGCAGTATTTT. It specifies CASSALAQPDTQYF.

There are a few counts of this clone. The CDR3 nucleotides are TGTGCCAGCAGCTTGACTGGACTGAATTCACCCCTCCACTTT. It yields the protein CASSLTGLNSPLHF. The rearrangement uses TRBV11-3 and TRBJ1-6, with D uncertain. This CDR3 region has 14 residues. V lost 3 bases and J 7 bases, leaving 10 bases between the germline ends. Germline CDR1 and CDR2: SGHNT and YENEEA.

This clone showed up just once. The chain has TRBV2 and TRBJ1-3, with TRBD1 identical over 7 bases. This CDR3 has 15 amino acids. Unmatched junction bases numbered 9, after V lost 6 bases and J lost 4 bases. Germline V gene lookup returns CDR1 SNHLY and CDR2 FYNNEI. CDR3 sequence: CASSRQGESGNTIYF. CDR3 nucleotide sequence: TGTGCCAGCAGCAGACAGGGAGAGTCCGGAAACACCATATATTTT.

The gene calls are TRBV5-6 and TRBJ2-3; 11 nucleotides agree with TRBD2. Per the germline V gene, CDR1 is SGHDT and CDR2 is YYEEEE. The CDR3 has 15 amino acids. The J segment lost 8 bases and the V segment lost 0 bases, leaving 5 bases of the junction unmatched. The CDR3 nucleotides read TGTGCCAGCAGCTTGGGGCTAGCGGGGGGCCTTACGCAGTATTTT. Protein sequence: CASSLGLAGGLTQYF. The variable domain in full, completed from reference TRBV5-6 and TRBJ2-3, reads DAGVTQSPTHLIKTRGQQVTLRCSPKSGHDTVSWYQQALGQGPQFIFQYYEEEERQRGNFPDRFSGHQFPNYSSELNVNALLLGDSALYLCASSLGLAGGLTQYFGPGTRLTVL.

This rearrangement joins TRBV7-8 to TRBJ1-5; D gene ambiguous. Trimming left V 2 bases short and J 2 bases short, with 10 bases between. This CDR3 is 15 amino acids long. The germline gives CDR1 SGHVS, CDR2 FQNEAQ. The chain's CDR3 is CASSLSQRGNQPQHF. The CDR3 nucleotides are TGTGCCAGCAGCTTATCACAGCGGGGCAATCAGCCCCAGCATTTT.

The chain joins TRBV19 to TRBJ1-4; D may be TRBD1 (5 bases). This CDR3 is 15 amino acids long. Germline V CDR1 and CDR2: LNHDA, SQIVND (reference sequence). Trimming cost V 9 bases and J 4 bases, with 18 bases left between them. CDR3 region: CASRASQTLNEKLFF. CDR3 coding DNA: TGTGCCAGCAGGGCGTCTCAGACCCTTAATGAAAAACTGTTTTTT. Full variable domain (remainder filled in from reference TRBV19 and TRBJ1-4): DGGITQSPKYLFRKEGQNVTLSCEQNLNHDAMYWYRQDPGQGLRLIYYSQIVNDFQKGDIAEGYSVSREKKESFPLTVTSAQKNPTAFYLCASRASQTLNEKLFFGSGTQLSVL.

This chain joins TRBV18 and TRBJ1-6; 7 bases are shared with TRBD1. The V segment lost 0 bases and the J segment 5 bases; nucleotides outside the gene matches: 10. The CDR3 loop spans 18 amino acids. CDR1 is KGHSH and CDR2 is LQKENI in the germline V gene. The CDR3 DNA follows: TGTGCCAGCTCACCACCCAACAGGGGCTCCTTAAATAATTCACCCCTCCACTTT. Translating gives CASSPPNRGSLNNSPLHF.

In this sample, this clone turned up once. The V call is TRBV7-9, the J call TRBJ2-3, with TRBD2 matching over 7 bases. V lost 2 bases to trimming and J lost 2 bases; unmatched junction nucleotides: 7. The CDR3 length is 16 residues. CDR1 and CDR2 from the germline V gene are SEHNR and FQNEAQ (reference sequence). This CDR3 is CASSLTSGEPTDTQYF. CDR3 in DNA: TGTGCCAGCAGCTTAACGAGCGGGGAGCCCACAGATACGCAGTATTTT. Complete variable domain (other parts from reference TRBV7-9 and TRBJ2-3): DTGVSQNPRHKITKRGQNVTFRCDPISEHNRLYWYRQTLGQGPEFLTYFQNEAQLEKSRLLSDRFSAERPKGSFSTLEIQRTEQGDSAMYLCASSLTSGEPTDTQYFGPGTRLTVL.

V usage is TRBV3-1 (or the pseudogene TRBV3-2) and J usage is TRBJ2-1, with 8 bases matching TRBD2. This CDR3 region has 14 residues. The germline gives CDR1 LGHDT, CDR2 YNNKEL (reference sequence). V was clipped by 6 bases and J by 8 bases; unmatched bases: 9. Here the CDR3 DNA reads TGTGCCAGCAGTCTAATCAGCGGGAGCTATGAGCAGTTCTTC. This translates into CASSLISGSYEQFF.

This chain connects TRBV27 to TRBJ2-7; 7 nucleotides agree with TRBD1. The CDR3 length is 14 residues. Trimming at V came to 3 bases and at J to 2 bases, leaving 4 bases not matched to a gene. CDR1 MNHEY and CDR2 SMNVEV come from the germline V gene (reference sequence). The CDR3 DNA reads as TGTGCCAGCAGTTTGGAACAGGGGCCCTACGAGCAGTACTTC. This codes for CASSLEQGPYEQYF.

V is TRBV3-1 (or the pseudogene TRBV3-2) and J is TRBJ2-5; D possibly corresponds to TRBD1 (5 bases). The CDR3 is made up of 12 amino acids. The V end was cut by 3 bases, the J end by 10 bases, with 12 bases between. Looked up from germline, CDR1 is LGHDT and CDR2 is YNNKEL (reference sequence). CDR3 amino acids: CASSQLQGGQYF. DNA of the CDR3: TGTGCCAGCAGCCAGCTCCAGGGCGGCCAGTACTTC.

The table lists this clone with many counts. The rearrangement links TRBV5-1 to TRBJ1-2; D unclear. CDR1 SGHRS and CDR2 YFSETQ come from the germline V gene. This CDR3 has 14 amino acids. With 2 bases removed from V and 7 bases from J, the gap between germline ends came to 15 bases. CDR3 sequence (DNA): TGCGCCAGCAGCTTCTCCGTTCGGGTCATTGGCTACACCTTC. Its protein product is CASSFSVRVIGYTF.